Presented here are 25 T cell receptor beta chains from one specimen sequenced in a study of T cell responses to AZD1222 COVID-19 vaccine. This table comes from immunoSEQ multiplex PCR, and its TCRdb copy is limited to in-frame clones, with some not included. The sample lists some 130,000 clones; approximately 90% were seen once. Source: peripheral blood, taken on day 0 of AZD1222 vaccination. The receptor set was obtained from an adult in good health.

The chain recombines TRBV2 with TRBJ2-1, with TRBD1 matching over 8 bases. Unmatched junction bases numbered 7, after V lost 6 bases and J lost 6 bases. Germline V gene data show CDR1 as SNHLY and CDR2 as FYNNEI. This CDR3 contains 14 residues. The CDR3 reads CASRYRGSVNEQFF. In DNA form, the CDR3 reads TGTGCCAGCAGATACAGGGGGTCGGTCAATGAGCAGTTCTTC.

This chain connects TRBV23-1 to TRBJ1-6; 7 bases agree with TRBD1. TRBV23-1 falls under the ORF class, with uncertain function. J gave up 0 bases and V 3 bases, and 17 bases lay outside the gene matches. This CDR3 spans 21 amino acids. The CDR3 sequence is CASSHPWRDSATSSYNSPLHF. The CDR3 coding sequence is TGCGCCAGCAGTCACCCTTGGCGGGACAGTGCTACCTCCTCCTATAATTCACCCCTCCACTTT.

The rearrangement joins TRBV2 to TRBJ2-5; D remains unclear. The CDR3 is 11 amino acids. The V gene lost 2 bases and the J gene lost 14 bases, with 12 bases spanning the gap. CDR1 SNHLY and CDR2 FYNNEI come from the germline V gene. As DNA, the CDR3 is TGTGCCAGCAGTGAACTTCCCGGAGTATACTTC. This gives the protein CASSELPGVYF.

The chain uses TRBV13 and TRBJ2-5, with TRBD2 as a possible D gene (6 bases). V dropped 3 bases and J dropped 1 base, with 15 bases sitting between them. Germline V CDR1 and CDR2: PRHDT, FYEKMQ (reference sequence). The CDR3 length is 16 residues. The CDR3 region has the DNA TGTGCCAGCAGCTTGCCCTTGGGGGGATCCCAAGAGACCCAGTACTTC. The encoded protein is CASSLPLGGSQETQYF.

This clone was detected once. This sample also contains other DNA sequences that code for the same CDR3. The CDR3 reads CASSPPGQGTNTGELFF. CDR3 in DNA: TGTGCCAGCTCACCCCCGGGACAGGGTACTAACACCGGGGAGCTGTTTTTT. The chain carries TRBV18 and TRBJ2-2; the match to TRBD1 covers 9 bases. The CDR3 covers 17 residues. The V gene's germline CDR1 is KGHSH and CDR2 LQKENI. V shed 3 bases and J 2 bases; nucleotides not matched to a gene: 7.

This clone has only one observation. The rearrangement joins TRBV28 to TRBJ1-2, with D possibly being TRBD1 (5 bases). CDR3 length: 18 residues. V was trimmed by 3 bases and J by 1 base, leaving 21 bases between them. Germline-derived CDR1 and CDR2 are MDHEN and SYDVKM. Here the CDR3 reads CASSFPIGGQPNNYGYTF. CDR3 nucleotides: TGTGCCAGCAGTTTCCCCATTGGAGGACAACCGAATAACTATGGCTACACCTTC.

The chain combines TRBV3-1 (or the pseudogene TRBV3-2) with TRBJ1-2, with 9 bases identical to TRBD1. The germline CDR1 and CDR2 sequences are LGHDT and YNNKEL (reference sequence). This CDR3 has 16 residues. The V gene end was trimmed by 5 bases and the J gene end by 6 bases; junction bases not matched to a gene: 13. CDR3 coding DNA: TGTGCCAGCAGCTACTTATCCGGGACAGGGTGGAATGGCTACACCTTC. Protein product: CASSYLSGTGWNGYTF.

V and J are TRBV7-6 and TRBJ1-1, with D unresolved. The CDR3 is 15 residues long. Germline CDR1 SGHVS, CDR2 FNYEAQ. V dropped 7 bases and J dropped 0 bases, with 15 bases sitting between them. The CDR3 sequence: CASTVWADMNTEAFF. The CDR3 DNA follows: TGTGCCAGCACCGTGTGGGCAGATATGAACACTGAAGCTTTCTTT.

CDR3 region: CASSPFKGETQYF. The DNA of the CDR3 is TGTGCCAGCTCACCATTTAAAGGGGAGACCCAGTACTTC. The V and J genes are TRBV18 and TRBJ2-5, with D uncertain. Germline V lookup: CDR1 KGHSH, CDR2 LQKENI. Between the trimmed V and J ends, which lost 2 bases and 5 bases, there was a span of 9 bases. There are 13 residues in the CDR3.

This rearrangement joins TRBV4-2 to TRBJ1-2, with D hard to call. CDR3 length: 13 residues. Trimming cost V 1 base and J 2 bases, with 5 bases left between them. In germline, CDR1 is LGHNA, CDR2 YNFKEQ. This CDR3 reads CASSQGGNYGYTF. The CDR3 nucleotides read TGTGCCAGCAGCCAAGGGGGAAACTATGGCTACACCTTC.

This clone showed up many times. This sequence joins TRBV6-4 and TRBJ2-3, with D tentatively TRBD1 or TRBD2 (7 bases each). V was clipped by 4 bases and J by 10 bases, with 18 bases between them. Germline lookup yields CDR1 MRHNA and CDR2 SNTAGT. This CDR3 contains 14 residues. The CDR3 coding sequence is TGTGCCAGCAGTGCCCAGGGGGGGGGCTCGGCGCAGTATTTT. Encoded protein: CASSAQGGGSAQYF.

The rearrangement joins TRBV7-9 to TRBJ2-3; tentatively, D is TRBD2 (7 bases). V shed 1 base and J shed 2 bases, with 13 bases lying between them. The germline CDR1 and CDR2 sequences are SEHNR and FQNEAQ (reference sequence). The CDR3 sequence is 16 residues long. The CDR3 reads CASSLEWGGSTDTQYF. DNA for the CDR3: TGTGCCAGCAGCTTAGAGTGGGGGGGCTCCACAGATACGCAGTATTTT.

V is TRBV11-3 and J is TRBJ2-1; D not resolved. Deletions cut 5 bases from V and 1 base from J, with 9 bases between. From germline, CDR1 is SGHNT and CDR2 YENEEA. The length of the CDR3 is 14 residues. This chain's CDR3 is CASSHRLSYNEQFF. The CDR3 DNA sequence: TGTGCCAGCAGCCACCGCCTTTCCTACAATGAGCAGTTCTTC.

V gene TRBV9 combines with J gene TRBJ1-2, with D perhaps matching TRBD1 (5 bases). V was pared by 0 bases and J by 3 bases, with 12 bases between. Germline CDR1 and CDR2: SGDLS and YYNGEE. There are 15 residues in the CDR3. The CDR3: CASSVASTEHYGYTF. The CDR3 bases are TGTGCCAGCAGCGTAGCGTCGACAGAACACTATGGCTACACCTTC.

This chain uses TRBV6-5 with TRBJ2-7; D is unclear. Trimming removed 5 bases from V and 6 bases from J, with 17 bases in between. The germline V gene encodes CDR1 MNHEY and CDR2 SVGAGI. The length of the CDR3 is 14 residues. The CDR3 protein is CASSRTGPTSEQYF. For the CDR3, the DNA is TGTGCCAGCAGTCGGACCGGGCCTACGAGCGAGCAGTACTTC.

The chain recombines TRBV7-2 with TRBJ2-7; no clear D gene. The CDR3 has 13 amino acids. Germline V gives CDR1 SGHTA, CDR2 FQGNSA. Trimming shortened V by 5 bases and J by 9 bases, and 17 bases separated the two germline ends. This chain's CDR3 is CASSPQKRLGQYF. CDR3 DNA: TGTGCCAGCAGCCCCCAGAAACGTCTGGGGCAGTACTTC.

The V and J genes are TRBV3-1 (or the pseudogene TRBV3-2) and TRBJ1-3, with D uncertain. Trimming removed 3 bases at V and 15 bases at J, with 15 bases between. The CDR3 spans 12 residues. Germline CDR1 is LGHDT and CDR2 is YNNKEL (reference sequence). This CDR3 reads CASSHQGRFQYF. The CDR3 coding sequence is TGTGCCAGCAGCCACCAAGGACGTTTTCAATATTTT.

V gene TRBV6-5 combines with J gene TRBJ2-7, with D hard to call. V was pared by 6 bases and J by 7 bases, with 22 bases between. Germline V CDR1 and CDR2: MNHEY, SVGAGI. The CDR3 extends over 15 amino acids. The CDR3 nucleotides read TGTGCCAGCAGAGGAACCATGACGGGCCTGGGGGAGCAGTACTTC. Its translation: CASRGTMTGLGEQYF.

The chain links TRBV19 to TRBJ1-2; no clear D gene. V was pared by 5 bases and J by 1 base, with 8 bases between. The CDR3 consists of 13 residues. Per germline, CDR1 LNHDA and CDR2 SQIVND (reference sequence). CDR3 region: CASSSGFNYGYTF. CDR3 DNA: TGTGCCAGTAGTTCGGGTTTTAACTATGGCTACACCTTC. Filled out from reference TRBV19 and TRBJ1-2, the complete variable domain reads DGGITQSPKYLFRKEGQNVTLSCEQNLNHDAMYWYRQDPGQGLRLIYYSQIVNDFQKGDIAEGYSVSREKKESFPLTVTSAQKNPTAFYLCASSSGFNYGYTFGSGTRLTVV.

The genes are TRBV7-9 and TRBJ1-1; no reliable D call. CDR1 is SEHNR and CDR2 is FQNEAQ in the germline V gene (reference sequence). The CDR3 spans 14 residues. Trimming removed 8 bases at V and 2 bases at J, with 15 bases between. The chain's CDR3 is CASSLTFSNTEAFF. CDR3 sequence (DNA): TGTGCCAGCTCGCTAACCTTTAGCAACACTGAAGCTTTCTTT.

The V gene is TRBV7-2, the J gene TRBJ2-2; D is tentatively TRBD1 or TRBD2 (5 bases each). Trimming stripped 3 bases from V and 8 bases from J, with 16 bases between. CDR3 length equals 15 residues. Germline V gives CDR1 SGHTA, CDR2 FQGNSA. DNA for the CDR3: TGTGCCAGCAGCTTCGGGGCTAGCCGCGCTGGGGAGCTGTTTTTT. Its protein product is CASSFGASRAGELFF. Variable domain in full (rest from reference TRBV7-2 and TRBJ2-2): GAGVSQSPSNKVTEKGKDVELRCDPISGHTALYWYRQSLGQGLEFLIYFQGNSAPDKSGLPSDRFSAERTGGSVSTLTIQRTQQEDSAVYLCASSFGASRAGELFFGEGSRLTVL.

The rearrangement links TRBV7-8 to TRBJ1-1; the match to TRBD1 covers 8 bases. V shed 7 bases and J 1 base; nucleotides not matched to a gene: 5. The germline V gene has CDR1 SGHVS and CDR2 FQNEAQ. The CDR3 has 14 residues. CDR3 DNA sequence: TGTGCCAGCAACCGACAGGGGCCGAACACTGAAGCTTTCTTT. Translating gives CASNRQGPNTEAFF. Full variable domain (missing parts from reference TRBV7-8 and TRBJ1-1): GAGVSQSPRYKVAKRGQDVALRCDPISGHVSLFWYQQALGQGPEFLTYFQNEAQLDKSGLPSDRFFAERPEGSVSTLKIQRTQQEDSAVYLCASNRQGPNTEAFFGQGTRLTVV.

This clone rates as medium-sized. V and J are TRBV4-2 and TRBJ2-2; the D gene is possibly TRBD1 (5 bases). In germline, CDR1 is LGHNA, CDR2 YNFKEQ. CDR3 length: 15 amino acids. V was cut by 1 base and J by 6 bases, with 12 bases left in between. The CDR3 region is CASSQVIGVAGELFF. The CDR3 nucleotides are TGTGCCAGCAGCCAAGTGATAGGGGTGGCCGGGGAGCTGTTTTTT.

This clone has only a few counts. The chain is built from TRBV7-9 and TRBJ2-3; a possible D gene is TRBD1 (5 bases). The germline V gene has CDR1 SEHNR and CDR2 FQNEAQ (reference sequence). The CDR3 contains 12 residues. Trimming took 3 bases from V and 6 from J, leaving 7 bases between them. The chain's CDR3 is CASSLGLDTQYF. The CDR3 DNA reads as TGTGCCAGCAGCTTGGGGCTGGATACGCAGTATTTT.

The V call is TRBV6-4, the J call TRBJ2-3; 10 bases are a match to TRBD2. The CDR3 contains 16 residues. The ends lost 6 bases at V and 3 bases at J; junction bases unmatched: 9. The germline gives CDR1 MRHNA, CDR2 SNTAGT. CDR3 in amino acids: CASSLGYSGGTDTQYF. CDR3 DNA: TGTGCCAGCAGCCTGGGATATAGCGGGGGGACAGATACGCAGTATTTT.